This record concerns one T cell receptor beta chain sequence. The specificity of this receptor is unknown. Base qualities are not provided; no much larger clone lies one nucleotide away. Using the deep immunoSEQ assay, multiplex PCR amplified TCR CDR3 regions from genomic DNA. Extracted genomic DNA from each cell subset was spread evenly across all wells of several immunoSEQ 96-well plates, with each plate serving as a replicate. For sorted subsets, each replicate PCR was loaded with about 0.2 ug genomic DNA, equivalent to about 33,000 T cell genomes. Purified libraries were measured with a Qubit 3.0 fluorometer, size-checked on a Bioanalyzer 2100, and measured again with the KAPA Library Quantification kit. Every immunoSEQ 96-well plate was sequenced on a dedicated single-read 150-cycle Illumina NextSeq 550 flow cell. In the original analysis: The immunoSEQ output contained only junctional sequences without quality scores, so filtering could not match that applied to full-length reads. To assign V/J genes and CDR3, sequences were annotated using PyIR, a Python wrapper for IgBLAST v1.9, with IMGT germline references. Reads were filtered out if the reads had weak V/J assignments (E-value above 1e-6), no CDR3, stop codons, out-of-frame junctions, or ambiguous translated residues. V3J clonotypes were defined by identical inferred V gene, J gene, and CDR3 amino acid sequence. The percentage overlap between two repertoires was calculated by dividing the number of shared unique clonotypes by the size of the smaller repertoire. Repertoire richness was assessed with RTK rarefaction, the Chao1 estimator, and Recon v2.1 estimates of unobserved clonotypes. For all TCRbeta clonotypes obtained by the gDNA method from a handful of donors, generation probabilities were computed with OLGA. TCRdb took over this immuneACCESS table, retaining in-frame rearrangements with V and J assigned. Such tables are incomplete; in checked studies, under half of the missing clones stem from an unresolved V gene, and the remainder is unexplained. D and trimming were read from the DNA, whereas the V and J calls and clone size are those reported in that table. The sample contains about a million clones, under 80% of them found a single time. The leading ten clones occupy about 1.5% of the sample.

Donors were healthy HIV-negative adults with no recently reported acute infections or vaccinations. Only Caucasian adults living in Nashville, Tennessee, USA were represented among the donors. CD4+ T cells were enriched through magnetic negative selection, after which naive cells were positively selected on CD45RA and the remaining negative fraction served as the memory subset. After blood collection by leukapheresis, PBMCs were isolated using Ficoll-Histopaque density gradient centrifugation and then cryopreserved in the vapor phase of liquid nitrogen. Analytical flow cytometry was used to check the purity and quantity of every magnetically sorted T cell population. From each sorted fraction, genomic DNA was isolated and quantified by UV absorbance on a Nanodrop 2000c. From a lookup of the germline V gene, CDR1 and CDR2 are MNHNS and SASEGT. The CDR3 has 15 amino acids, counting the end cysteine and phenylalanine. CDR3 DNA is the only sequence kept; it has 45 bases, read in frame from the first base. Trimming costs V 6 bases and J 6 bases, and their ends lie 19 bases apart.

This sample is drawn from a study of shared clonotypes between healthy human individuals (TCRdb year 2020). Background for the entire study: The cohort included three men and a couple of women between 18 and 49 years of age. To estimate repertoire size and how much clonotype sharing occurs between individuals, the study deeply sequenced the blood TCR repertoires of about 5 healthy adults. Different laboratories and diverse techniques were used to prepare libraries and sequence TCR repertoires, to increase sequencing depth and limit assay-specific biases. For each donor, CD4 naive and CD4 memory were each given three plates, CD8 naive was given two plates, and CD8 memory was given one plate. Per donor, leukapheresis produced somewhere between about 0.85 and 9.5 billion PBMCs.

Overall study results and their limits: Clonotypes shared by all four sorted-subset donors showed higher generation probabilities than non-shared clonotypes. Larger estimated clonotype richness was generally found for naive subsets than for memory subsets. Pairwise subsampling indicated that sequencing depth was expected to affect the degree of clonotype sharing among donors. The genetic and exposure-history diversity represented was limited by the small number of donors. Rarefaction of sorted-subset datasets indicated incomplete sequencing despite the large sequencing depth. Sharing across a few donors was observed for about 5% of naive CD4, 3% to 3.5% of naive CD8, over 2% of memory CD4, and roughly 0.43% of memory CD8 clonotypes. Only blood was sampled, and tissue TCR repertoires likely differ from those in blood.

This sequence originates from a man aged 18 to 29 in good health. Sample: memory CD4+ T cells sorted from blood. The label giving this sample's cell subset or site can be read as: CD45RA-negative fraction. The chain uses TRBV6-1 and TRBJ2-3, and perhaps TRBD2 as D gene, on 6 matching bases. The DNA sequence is TGTGCCAGCAGGACCCTAGCGAACAGCAGGGATACGCAGTATTTT. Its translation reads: CASRTLANSRDTQYF.